These 28 T cell receptor beta chains came from one sample sequenced in a study of OX40 agonist ivuxolimab in advanced cancers. Using immunoSEQ multiplex PCR, the repertoire was profiled, and TCRdb retains in-frame clones only, with some absent. Counted here are roughly 92,000 clones, 92% occurring once; the ten biggest clones make up 3.4%. The starting material was CD4+ or CD8+ T cells sorted from blood, obtained in a trial of the OX40 agonist ivuxolimab. The receptor source for this set is an adult with an advanced solid tumor such as melanoma, head and neck, liver or kidney cancer.

J is TRBJ1-5 and V is TRBV2; D not resolved. This CDR3 spans 15 amino acids. The germline V gene has CDR1 SNHLY and CDR2 FYNNEI. V was cut by 0 bases and J by 0 bases, with 6 bases left in between. CDR3 nucleotide sequence: TGTGCCAGCAGTGAAGCGCGGCATAGCAATCAGCCCCAGCATTTT. Protein product: CASSEARHSNQPQHF.

V gene TRBV29-1 combines with J gene TRBJ1-4, with 9 positions matching TRBD1. V dropped 6 bases and J dropped 6; count of bases not matched to a gene: 14. Germline assignment: CDR1 SQVTM and CDR2 ANQGSEA. This CDR3 is built from 16 residues. CDR3 sequence reads: CSVAPGQGRDYEKLFF. CDR3 coding DNA: TGCAGCGTGGCACCGGGACAGGGTAGGGATTATGAAAAACTGTTTTTT.

As concerns this clone: This sample also contains other DNA sequences that code for the same CDR3. The genes are TRBV15 and TRBJ1-5; 9 nucleotides agree with TRBD1. The germline CDR1 and CDR2 sequences are LNHNV and YYDKDF (reference sequence). After removal of 3 bases from V and 4 bases from J, the junction contained 4 bases not matched to a gene. The CDR3 totals 15 residues. The CDR3 loop is CATSRDRGSNQPQHF. The CDR3 DNA follows: TGTGCCACCAGCAGGGACAGGGGATCGAATCAGCCCCAGCATTTT.

The rearrangement joins TRBV27 to TRBJ2-7; tentatively, D is TRBD1 or TRBD2 (5 bases each). The germline V gene encodes CDR1 MNHEY and CDR2 SMNVEV (reference sequence). V was pared by 2 bases and J by 2 bases, with 13 bases between. There are 15 residues in the CDR3. The CDR3 reads CASSLRLARAYEQYF. CDR3 nucleotide sequence: TGTGCCAGCAGTTTACGGCTAGCCAGGGCCTACGAGCAGTACTTC.

In this sample, this clone turned up once. This sequence joins TRBV4-1 and TRBJ2-3, with D perhaps TRBD1 (5 bases). The CDR3 spans 17 residues. V shed 3 bases and J shed 1 base, with 17 bases lying between them. Germline V gives CDR1 MGHRA, CDR2 YSYEKL. The CDR3 coding sequence is TGCGCCAGCAGCCACCCCCAAGGGGCTTCGGGCACAGATACGCAGTATTTT. Its translation: CASSHPQGASGTDTQYF.

Comment on this clone: In the same sample, other DNA sequences code for this CDR3. The chain carries TRBV4-3 and TRBJ2-2; tentative D call: TRBD2 (6 bases). Germline V gene sequence: CDR1 LGHNA, CDR2 YSLEER. The germline V and J ends were trimmed by 3 bases and 5 bases, with 13 bases remaining between them. There are 15 residues in the CDR3. CDR3 nucleotides: TGCGCCAGCAGCCAGGGACTCCAGGAAACCGGGGAGCTGTTTTTT. This encodes CASSQGLQETGELFF.

The rearrangement joins TRBV14 to TRBJ2-7, with D unresolved. The CDR3 is made up of 13 amino acids. The V gene lost 1 base and the J gene lost 4 bases, with 8 bases spanning the gap. CDR1 and CDR2 from the germline V gene are SGHDN and FVKESK. The DNA for the CDR3 is TGTGCCAGCAGCCAAGTTCCCGGATACGAGCAGTACTTC. This codes for CASSQVPGYEQYF.

This sequence joins TRBV6-5 and TRBJ2-3; D is perhaps TRBD1 (6 bases). Trimming removed 4 bases from V and 3 bases from J, with 17 bases in between. Per the germline V gene, CDR1 is MNHEY and CDR2 is SVGAGI. The CDR3 has 16 amino acids. The CDR3 loop is CASSFAGDHTTDTQYF. CDR3 in DNA: TGTGCCAGCAGTTTCGCAGGGGACCACACGACAGATACGCAGTATTTT.

The chain has TRBV25-1 and TRBJ1-4; D ambiguous. The CDR3 length is 11 residues. Germline V gives CDR1 MGHDK, CDR2 SYGVNS. V lost 6 bases and J lost 8, with 7 bases in between. The CDR3 spells CASRLGEKLFF. In nucleotides, the CDR3 is TGTGCCAGCAGGTTGGGAGAAAAACTGTTTTTT.

This sequence joins TRBV5-8 and TRBJ2-1; D is unresolved. The CDR3 is 13 amino acids. Germline values: CDR1 SGHTS, CDR2 YDEGEE. Between the trimmed V and J ends, which lost 4 bases and 11 bases, there was a span of 16 bases. The CDR3 reads CASSPPLRLKQFF. CDR3 DNA sequence: TGTGCCAGCAGCCCACCGCTCCGACTGAAGCAGTTCTTC.

The J gene is TRBJ1-1, the V gene TRBV5-5; D is possibly TRBD1 (5 bases). V was trimmed by 1 base and J by 5 bases, leaving 15 bases between them. CDR1 is SGHKS, CDR2 YYEKEE, per germline (reference sequence). The CDR3 is 15 residues long. The CDR3 nucleotides are TGTGCCAGCAGCTTGATAGGCAGGGTGGGGACTGAAGCTTTCTTT. Encoded protein: CASSLIGRVGTEAFF.

The chain joins TRBV5-1 to TRBJ2-7, with D possibly matching TRBD1 (5 bases). CDR3 length: 13 residues. CDR1 and CDR2 from the germline V gene are SGHRS and YFSETQ. Trimming left V 5 bases short and J 0 bases short, with 9 bases between. Here the CDR3 reads CASRPTDSYEQYF. The CDR3 DNA sequence: TGCGCCAGCAGACCGACAGACTCCTACGAGCAGTACTTC.

V is TRBV5-4 and J is TRBJ1-1; 7 bases agree with TRBD1. CDR1 and CDR2 from the germline V gene are SGHNT and YYREEE (reference sequence). V shed 2 bases, J shed 1 base, and the junction held 2 bases outside the gene matches. This CDR3 has 14 residues. The CDR3 coding sequence is TGTGCCAGCAGCTTTCAGGGGGGGAACACTGAAGCTTTCTTT. Encoded protein: CASSFQGGNTEAFF.

This clone was observed a single time. The chain is built from TRBV2 and TRBJ2-4; D is possibly TRBD1 (5 bases). Germline values: CDR1 SNHLY, CDR2 FYNNEI. This CDR3 has 13 residues. Trimming left V 4 bases short and J 7 bases short, with 11 bases between. The CDR3 coding sequence is TGTGCCAGCAGTGGTGTGGACAACAACATTCAGTACTTC. Translating gives CASSGVDNNIQYF.

The chain carries TRBV7-6 and TRBJ2-3; TRBD2 is a possible D gene (7 bases). Germline V lookup: CDR1 SGHVS, CDR2 FNYEAQ. Trimming removed 5 bases at V and 4 bases at J, with 19 bases between. The CDR3 is made up of 16 amino acids. CDR3 in amino acids: CASSPRPGGRSDTQYF. The CDR3 DNA sequence: TGTGCCAGCAGCCCACGGCCGGGGGGCCGGTCAGATACGCAGTATTTT.

V usage is TRBV27 and J usage is TRBJ2-1; D uncertain. CDR1 and CDR2 from the germline V gene are MNHEY and SMNVEV (reference sequence). CDR3 length: 14 amino acids. Between the trimmed V and J ends, which lost 2 bases and 3 bases, there was a span of 8 bases. The CDR3 sequence is CASSLTVGYNEQFF. In nucleotides, the CDR3 is TGTGCCAGCAGTTTAACCGTCGGCTACAATGAGCAGTTCTTC.

V and J are TRBV18 and TRBJ1-4, with D hard to call. CDR1 and CDR2 (germline): KGHSH, LQKENI. The CDR3 runs 13 residues. V shed 3 bases and J shed 3 bases, with 5 bases lying between them. The CDR3 protein is CASSPAANEKLFF. CDR3 in DNA: TGTGCCAGCTCACCGGCGGCTAATGAAAAACTGTTTTTT. Drawing the rest from reference TRBV18 and TRBJ1-4, the complete variable domain is NAGVMQNPRHLVRRRGQEARLRCSPMKGHSHVYWYRQLPEEGLKFMVYLQKENIIDESGMPKERFSAEFPKEGPSILRIQQVVRGDSAAYFCASSPAANEKLFFGSGTQLSVL.

The sample holds one count of this clone. The J gene is TRBJ2-5, the V gene TRBV6-5; the match to TRBD2 covers 13 bases. The CDR3 is made up of 13 amino acids. Germline trimming cut 10 bases from V and 5 bases from J; bases unmatched to any gene: 4. Germline V lookup: CDR1 MNHEY, CDR2 SVGAGI. As DNA, the CDR3 is TGTGCCACAGGACTAGCGGGGGACGAGACCCAGTACTTC. This translates into CATGLAGDETQYF.

The V call is TRBV4-2, the J call TRBJ2-7; 7 positions match TRBD2. This CDR3 is 15 amino acids long. Germline values: CDR1 LGHNA, CDR2 YNFKEQ. The V gene end was trimmed by 3 bases and the J gene end by 0 bases; junction bases not matched to a gene: 5. The CDR3 nucleotides read TGTGCCAGCAGCCAGACTAGCCTGGGCTCCTACGAGCAGTACTTC. Its translation: CASSQTSLGSYEQYF.

The rearrangement links TRBV7-9 to TRBJ2-1; possible D gene TRBD2, 5 bases. CDR1 is SEHNR, CDR2 FQNEAQ, per germline (reference sequence). V was cut by 4 bases and J by 3 bases, with 7 bases left in between. The CDR3 sequence is 13 residues long. The CDR3 sequence is CASSSGGYNEQFF. The CDR3 DNA is TGTGCCAGCAGCTCAGGAGGCTACAATGAGCAGTTCTTC.

This rearrangement joins TRBV10-1 to TRBJ2-2, with 10 bases fitting TRBD1. The CDR3 is made up of 15 amino acids. Germline loops: CDR1 WNHNN, CDR2 SYGVQD (reference sequence). J was trimmed by 5 bases and V by 1 base; bases with no gene match: 1. CDR3 coding DNA: TGCGCCAGCAGTGAGTGGACAGGGGGTACCGGGGAGCTGTTTTTT. This gives the protein CASSEWTGGTGELFF.

J is TRBJ2-2 and V is TRBV9; 7 nucleotides match TRBD2. Trimming cost V 3 bases and J 2 bases; bases outside gene matches: 4. Germline CDR1 SGDLS, CDR2 YYNGEE. The CDR3 is 15 residues long. The CDR3 region has the DNA TGTGCCAGCAGCGGGCGACTAGCTAACACCGGGGAGCTGTTTTTT. Protein: CASSGRLANTGELFF.

This clone occurred a few times. The chain recombines TRBV19 with TRBJ2-7; 7 bases agree with TRBD2. The CDR3 covers 11 residues. Trimming removed 8 bases from V and 4 bases from J; junction bases left unmatched: 2. The V gene's germline CDR1 is LNHDA and CDR2 SQIVND (reference sequence). CDR3 loop: CASSSGYEQYF. DNA of the CDR3: TGTGCCAGTTCTAGCGGATACGAGCAGTACTTC.

The chain uses TRBV7-9 and TRBJ1-3; 8 bases are shared with TRBD1. The ends lost 5 bases at V and 0 bases at J; junction bases unmatched: 9. CDR3 length: 17 residues. Germline CDR1 and CDR2: SEHNR and FQNEAQ (reference sequence). The CDR3 DNA is TGTGCCAGCAGCCACACCACAGGGGGATTCTCTGGAAACACCATATATTTT. Its protein is CASSHTTGGFSGNTIYF.

The rearrangement links TRBV4-1 to TRBJ2-7, with TRBD2 matching over 8 bases. This CDR3 spans 15 amino acids. Germline V CDR1 and CDR2: MGHRA, YSYEKL. Germline trimming cut 0 bases from V and 0 bases from J; bases unmatched to any gene: 1. The CDR3 DNA reads TGCGCCAGCAGCCAAGACGCGGGGGGCTCCTACGAGCAGTACTTC. This gives the protein CASSQDAGGSYEQYF.

The gene calls are TRBV28 and TRBJ2-7; 7 bases are a match to TRBD2. V dropped 4 bases and J dropped 0; count of bases not matched to a gene: 9. CDR1 is MDHEN, CDR2 SYDVKM, per germline. The CDR3 covers 16 residues. CDR3 sequence reads: CASSSYGERDSYEQYF. CDR3 sequence (DNA): TGTGCCAGCAGTTCCTATGGGGAGCGGGACTCCTACGAGCAGTACTTC.

The chain couples TRBV7-9 to TRBJ2-1; perhaps D is TRBD1 or TRBD2 (5 bases each). The germline V gene encodes CDR1 SEHNR and CDR2 FQNEAQ (reference sequence). This CDR3 region has 12 residues. The V end was cut by 1 base, the J end by 9 bases, with 7 bases between. The CDR3: CASSLGGSEQFF. The CDR3 nucleotides read TGTGCCAGCAGCTTAGGGGGGAGTGAGCAGTTCTTC. Drawing the rest from reference TRBV7-9 and TRBJ2-1, the complete variable domain is DTGVSQNPRHKITKRGQNVTFRCDPISEHNRLYWYRQTLGQGPEFLTYFQNEAQLEKSRLLSDRFSAERPKGSFSTLEIQRTEQGDSAMYLCASSLGGSEQFFGPGTRLTVL.

This clone was detected only a few times. The chain joins TRBV19 to TRBJ2-3; 7 bases match TRBD1. The CDR3 is 16 residues long. The V gene's germline CDR1 is LNHDA and CDR2 SQIVND (reference sequence). V shed 2 bases, J shed 2 bases, and the junction held 7 bases outside the gene matches. The CDR3 DNA reads as TGTGCCAGTAGTATATACAGGGGTATTTCCACAGATACGCAGTATTTT. Translation: CASSIYRGISTDTQYF.